The sequence of this T cell receptor beta chain was determined in a study of vaccination and CD4 T cells after COVID-19. TCRdb independently ran MiXCR on the PCR reads; one entry per CDR3 protein. The profile shows some 20,000 distinct CDR3 sequences, 60% of them singletons. In germline, CDR1 is SGHNT, CDR2 YENEEA. The CDR3 contains 16 residues. With regard to this clonotype: The junction departs from germline at one end; a sequencing error may be responsible.

The sample consisted of CD4+ T cells from blood, taken after SARS-CoV-2 vaccination. This clonotype was obtained from a human donor who had recovered from COVID-19. V is TRBV11-3 and J is TRBJ2-1, with 14 bases identical to TRBD2. CDR3 nucleotides: TGTGCCAGCAGCTTAGGGACTAGCGGGAGGTACAATGAGCAGTTTTTC. The encoded protein is CASSLGTSGRYNEQFF.